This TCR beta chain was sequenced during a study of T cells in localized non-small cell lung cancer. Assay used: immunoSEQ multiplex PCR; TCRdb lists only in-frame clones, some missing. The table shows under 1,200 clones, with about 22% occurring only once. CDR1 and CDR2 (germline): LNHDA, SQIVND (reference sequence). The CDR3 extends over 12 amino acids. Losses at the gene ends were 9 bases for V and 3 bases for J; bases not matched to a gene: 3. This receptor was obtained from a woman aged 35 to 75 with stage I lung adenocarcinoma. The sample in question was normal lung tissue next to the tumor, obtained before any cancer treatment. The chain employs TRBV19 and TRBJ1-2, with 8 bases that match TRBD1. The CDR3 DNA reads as TGTGCCAGCGGACAGGGTCACTATGGCTACACCTTC. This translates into CASGQGHYGYTF. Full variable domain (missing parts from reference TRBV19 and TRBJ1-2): DGGITQSPKYLFRKEGQNVTLSCEQNLNHDAMYWYRQDPGQGLRLIYYSQIVNDFQKGDIAEGYSVSREKKESFPLTVTSAQKNPTAFYLCASGQGHYGYTFGSGTRLTVV.